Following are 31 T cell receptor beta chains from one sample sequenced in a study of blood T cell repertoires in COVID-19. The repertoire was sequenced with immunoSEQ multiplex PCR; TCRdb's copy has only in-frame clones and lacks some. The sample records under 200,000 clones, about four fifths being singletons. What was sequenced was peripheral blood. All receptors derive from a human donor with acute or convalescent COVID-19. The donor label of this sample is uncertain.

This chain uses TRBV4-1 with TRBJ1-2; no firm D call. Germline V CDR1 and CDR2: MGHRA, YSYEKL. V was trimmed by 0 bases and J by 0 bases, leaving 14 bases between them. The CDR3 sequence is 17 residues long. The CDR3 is CASSQDSGSYSNYGYTF. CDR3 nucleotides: TGCGCCAGCAGCCAAGATTCGGGATCTTACTCTAACTATGGCTACACCTTC.

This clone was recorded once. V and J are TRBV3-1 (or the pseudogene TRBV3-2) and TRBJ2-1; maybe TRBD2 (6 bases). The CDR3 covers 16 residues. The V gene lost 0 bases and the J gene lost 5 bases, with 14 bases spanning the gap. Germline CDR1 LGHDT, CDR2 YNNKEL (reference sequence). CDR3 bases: TGTGCCAGCAGCCAAGATACCCAGCGGGCCAACAATGAGCAGTTCTTC. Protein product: CASSQDTQRANNEQFF.

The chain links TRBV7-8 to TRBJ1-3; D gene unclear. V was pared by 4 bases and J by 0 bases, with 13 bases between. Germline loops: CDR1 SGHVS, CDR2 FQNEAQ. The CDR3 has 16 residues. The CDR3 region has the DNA TGTGCCAGCAGCTCTCGGGTGGTGAACTCTGGAAACACCATATATTTT. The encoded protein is CASSSRVVNSGNTIYF.

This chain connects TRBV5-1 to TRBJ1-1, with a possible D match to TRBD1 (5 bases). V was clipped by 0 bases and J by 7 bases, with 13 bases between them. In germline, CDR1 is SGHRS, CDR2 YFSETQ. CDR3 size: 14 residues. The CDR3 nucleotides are TGCGCCAGCAGCTTGGGCACAGGATCTGATGAAGCTTTCTTT. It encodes CASSLGTGSDEAFF.

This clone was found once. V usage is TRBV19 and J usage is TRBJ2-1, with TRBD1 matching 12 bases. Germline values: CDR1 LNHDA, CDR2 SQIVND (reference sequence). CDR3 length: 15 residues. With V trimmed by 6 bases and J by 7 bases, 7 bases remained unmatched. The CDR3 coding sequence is TGTGCCAGTAGGGCGGGGGACAGGGGGCATAATGAGCAGTTCTTC. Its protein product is CASRAGDRGHNEQFF.

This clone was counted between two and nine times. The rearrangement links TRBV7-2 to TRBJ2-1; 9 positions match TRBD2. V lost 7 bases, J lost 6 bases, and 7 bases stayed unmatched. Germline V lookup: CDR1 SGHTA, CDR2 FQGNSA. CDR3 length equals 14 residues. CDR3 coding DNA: TGTGCCAGCATGGTTGCGGGAGGGGTCAATGAGCAGTTCTTC. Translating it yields CASMVAGGVNEQFF. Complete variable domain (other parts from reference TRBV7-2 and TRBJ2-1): GAGVSQSPSNKVTEKGKDVELRCDPISGHTALYWYRQSLGQGLEFLIYFQGNSAPDKSGLPSDRFSAERTGGSVSTLTIQRTQQEDSAVYLCASMVAGGVNEQFFGPGTRLTVL.

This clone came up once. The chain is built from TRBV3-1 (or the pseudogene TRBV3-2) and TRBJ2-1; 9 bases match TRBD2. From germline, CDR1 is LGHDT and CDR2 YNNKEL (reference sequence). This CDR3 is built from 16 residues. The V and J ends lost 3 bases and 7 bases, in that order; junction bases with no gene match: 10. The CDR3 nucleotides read TGTGCCAGCAGCCACGGTCGGCTAGCGGGATGGAATGAGCAGTTCTTC. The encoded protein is CASSHGRLAGWNEQFF.

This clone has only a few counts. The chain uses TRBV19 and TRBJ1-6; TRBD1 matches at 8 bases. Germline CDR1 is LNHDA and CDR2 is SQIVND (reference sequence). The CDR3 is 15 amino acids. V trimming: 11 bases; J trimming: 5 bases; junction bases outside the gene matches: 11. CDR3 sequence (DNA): TGTGCCGGACGACAGGGGTGGCAGGATAATTCACCCCTCCACTTT. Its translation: CAGRQGWQDNSPLHF.

CDR3 nucleotides: TGTGCCAGCAGCCCCTCAGGGGGCGAGCAGTACTTC. Amino acid sequence: CASSPSGGEQYF. This chain links TRBV3-1 (or the pseudogene TRBV3-2) with TRBJ2-7, with TRBD1 identical over 7 bases. CDR1 and CDR2 from the germline V gene are LGHDT and YNNKEL (reference sequence). V lost 4 bases, J lost 6 bases, and 3 bases stayed unmatched. This CDR3 is built from 12 residues.

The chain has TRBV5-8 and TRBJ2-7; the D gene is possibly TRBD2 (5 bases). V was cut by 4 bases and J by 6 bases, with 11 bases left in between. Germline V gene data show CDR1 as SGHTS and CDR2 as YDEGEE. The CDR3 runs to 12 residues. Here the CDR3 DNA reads TGTGCCAGCAGCCCCACTAGTACCGAGCAGTACTTC. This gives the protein CASSPTSTEQYF.

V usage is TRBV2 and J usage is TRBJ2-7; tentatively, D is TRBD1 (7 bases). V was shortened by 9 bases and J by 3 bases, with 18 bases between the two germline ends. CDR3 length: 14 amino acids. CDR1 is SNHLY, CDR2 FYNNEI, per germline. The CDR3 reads CASLLSGGNYEQYF. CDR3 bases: TGTGCCAGTCTGCTTTCAGGGGGGAACTACGAGCAGTACTTC.

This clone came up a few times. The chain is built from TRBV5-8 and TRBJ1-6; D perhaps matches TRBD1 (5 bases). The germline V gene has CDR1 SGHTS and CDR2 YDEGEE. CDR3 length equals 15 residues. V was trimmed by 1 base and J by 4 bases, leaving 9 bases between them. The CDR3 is CASSLSGGYNSPLHF. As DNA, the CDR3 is TGTGCCAGCAGCTTGTCTGGGGGGTATAATTCACCCCTCCACTTT.

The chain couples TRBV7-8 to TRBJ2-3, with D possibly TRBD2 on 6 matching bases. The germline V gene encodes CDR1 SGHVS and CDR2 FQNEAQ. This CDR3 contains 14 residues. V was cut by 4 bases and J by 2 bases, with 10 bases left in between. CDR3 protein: CASSSGLNTDTQYF. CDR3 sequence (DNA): TGTGCCAGCAGCTCGGGACTCAACACAGATACGCAGTATTTT.

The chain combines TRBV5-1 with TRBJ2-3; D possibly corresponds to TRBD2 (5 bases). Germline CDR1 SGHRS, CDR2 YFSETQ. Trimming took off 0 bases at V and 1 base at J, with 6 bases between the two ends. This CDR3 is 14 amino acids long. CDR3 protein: CASSLEAGTDTQYF. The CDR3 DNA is TGCGCCAGCAGCTTGGAAGCGGGCACAGATACGCAGTATTTT.

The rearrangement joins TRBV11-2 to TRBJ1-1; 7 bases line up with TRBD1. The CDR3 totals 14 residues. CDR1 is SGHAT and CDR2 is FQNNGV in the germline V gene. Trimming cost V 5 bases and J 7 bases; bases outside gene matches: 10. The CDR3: CASSPPGTDSEAFF. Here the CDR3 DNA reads TGTGCCAGCAGCCCGCCAGGGACAGATAGTGAAGCTTTCTTT.

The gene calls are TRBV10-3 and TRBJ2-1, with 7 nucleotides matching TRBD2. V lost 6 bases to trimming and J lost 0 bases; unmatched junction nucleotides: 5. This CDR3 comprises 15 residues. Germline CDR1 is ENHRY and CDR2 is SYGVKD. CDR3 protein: CAIRPAGSSYNEQFF. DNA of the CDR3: TGTGCCATCAGGCCAGCGGGGAGCTCCTACAATGAGCAGTTCTTC.

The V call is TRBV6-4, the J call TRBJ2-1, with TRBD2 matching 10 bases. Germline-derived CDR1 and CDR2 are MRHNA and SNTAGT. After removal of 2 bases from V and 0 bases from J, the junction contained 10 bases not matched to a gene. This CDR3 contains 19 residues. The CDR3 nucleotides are TGTGCCAGCAGTGACAGGGTAGCGGGGGGCCAGAGCTCCTACAATGAGCAGTTCTTC. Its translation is CASSDRVAGGQSSYNEQFF.

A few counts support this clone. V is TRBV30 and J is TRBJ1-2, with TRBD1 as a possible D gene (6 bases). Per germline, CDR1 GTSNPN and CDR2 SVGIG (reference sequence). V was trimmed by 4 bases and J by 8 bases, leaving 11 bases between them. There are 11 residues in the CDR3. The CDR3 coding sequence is TGTGCCTGGACCCCAGGGGCCGGCTACACCTTC. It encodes CAWTPGAGYTF.

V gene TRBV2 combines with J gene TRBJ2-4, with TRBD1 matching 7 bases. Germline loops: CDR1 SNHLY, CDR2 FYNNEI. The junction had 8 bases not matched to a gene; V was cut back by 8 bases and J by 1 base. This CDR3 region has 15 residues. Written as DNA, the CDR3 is TGTGCCAGCGTTGGGACAGAGGATGCCAAAAACATTCAGTACTTC. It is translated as CASVGTEDAKNIQYF.

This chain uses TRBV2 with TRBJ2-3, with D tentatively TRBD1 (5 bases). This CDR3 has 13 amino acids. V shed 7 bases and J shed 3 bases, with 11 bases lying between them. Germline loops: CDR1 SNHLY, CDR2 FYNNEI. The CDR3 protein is CASTDTMTDTQYF. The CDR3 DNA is TGTGCCAGCACGGACACCATGACAGATACGCAGTATTTT.

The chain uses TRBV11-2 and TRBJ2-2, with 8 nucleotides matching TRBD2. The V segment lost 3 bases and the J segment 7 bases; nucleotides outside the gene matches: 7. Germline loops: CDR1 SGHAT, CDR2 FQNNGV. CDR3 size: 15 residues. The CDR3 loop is CASSFPLADGGELFF. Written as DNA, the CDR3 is TGTGCCAGCAGCTTCCCACTAGCGGATGGCGGGGAGCTGTTTTTT.

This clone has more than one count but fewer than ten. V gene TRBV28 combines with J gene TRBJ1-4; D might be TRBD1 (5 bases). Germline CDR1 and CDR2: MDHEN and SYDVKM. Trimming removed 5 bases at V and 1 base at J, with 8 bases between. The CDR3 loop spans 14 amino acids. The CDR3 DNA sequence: TGTGCCAGCAGTCTGGGGGGAACTAATGAAAAACTGTTTTTT. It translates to CASSLGGTNEKLFF. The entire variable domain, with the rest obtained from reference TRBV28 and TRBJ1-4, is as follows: DVKVTQSSRYLVKRTGEKVFLECVQDMDHENMFWYRQDPGLGLRLIYFSYDVKMKEKGDIPEGYSVSREKKERFSLILESASTNQTSMYLCASSLGGTNEKLFFGSGTQLSVL.

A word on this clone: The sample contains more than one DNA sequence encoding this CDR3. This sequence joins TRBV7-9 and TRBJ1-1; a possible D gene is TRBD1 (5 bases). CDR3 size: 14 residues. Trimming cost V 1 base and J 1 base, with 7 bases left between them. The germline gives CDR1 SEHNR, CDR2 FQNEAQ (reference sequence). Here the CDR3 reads CASSLGQGNTEAFF. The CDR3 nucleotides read TGTGCCAGCAGCTTAGGGCAGGGGAACACTGAAGCTTTCTTT.

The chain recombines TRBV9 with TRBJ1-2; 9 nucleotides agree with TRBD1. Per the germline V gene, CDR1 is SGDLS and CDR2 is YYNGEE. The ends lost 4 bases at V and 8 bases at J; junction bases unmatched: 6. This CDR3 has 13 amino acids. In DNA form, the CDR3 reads TGTGCCAGCAGCCCGGACAGGGGCGGGGGCTACACCTTC. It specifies CASSPDRGGGYTF.

The CDR3 loop reads CASIYLGDTQYF. CDR3 DNA: TGTGCCTCCATCTATCTCGGGGATACGCAGTATTTT. The chain is built from TRBV6-5 and TRBJ2-3; D is undetermined. The CDR3 runs 12 residues. Germline CDR1 and CDR2: MNHEY and SVGAGI. V gave up 11 bases and J gave up 6 bases, with 15 bases separating them.

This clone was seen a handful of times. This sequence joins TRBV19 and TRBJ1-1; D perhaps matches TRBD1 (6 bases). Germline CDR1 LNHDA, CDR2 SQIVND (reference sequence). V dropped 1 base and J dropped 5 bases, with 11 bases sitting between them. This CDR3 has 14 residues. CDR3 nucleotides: TGTGCCAGTAGTATAGCCCAGGGGACGACTGAAGCTTTCTTT. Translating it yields CASSIAQGTTEAFF.

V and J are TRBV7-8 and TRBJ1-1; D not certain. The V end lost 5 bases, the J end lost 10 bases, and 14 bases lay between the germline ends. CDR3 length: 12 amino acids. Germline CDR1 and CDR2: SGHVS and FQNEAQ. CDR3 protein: CASSPRSEAAFF. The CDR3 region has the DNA TGTGCCAGCAGCCCAAGATCTGAGGCAGCTTTCTTT.

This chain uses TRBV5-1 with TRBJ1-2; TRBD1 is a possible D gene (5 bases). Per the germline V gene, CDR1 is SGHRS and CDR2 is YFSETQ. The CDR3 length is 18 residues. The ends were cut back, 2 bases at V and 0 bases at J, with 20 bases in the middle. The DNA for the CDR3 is TGCGCCAGCAGCTTAGTATCAGGGACTAACAAACCTAACTATGGCTACACCTTC. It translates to CASSLVSGTNKPNYGYTF.

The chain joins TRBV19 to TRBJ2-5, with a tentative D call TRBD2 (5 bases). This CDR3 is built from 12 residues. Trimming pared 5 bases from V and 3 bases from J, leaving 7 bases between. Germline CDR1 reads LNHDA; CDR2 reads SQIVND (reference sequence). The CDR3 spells CASSSGKETQYF. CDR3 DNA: TGTGCCAGTAGTTCGGGGAAAGAGACCCAGTACTTC.

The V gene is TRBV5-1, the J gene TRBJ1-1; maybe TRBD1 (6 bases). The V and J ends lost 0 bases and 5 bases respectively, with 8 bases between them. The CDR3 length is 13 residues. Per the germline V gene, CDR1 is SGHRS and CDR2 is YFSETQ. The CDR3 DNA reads TGCGCCAGCAGCTTGGGGACAGATACTGAAGCTTTCTTT. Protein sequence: CASSLGTDTEAFF. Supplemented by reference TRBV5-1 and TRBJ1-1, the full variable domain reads KAGVTQTPRYLIKTRGQQVTLSCSPISGHRSVSWYQQTPGQGLQFLFEYFSETQRNKGNFPGRFSGRQFSNSRSEMNVSTLELGDSALYLCASSLGTDTEAFFGQGTRLTVV.

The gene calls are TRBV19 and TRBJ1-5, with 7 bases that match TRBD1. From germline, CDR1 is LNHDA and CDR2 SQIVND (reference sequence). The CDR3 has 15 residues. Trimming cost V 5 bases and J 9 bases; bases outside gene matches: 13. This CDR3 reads CASSPRQGVYWPQHF. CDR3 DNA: TGTGCCAGTAGTCCCCGACAGGGTGTGTATTGGCCCCAGCATTTT.